The next 4 T cell receptor beta chains were all read from a single sample in a study of PD-L1 blockade in urothelial cancer. Time point given: pretreatment peripheral blood. Produced via immunoSEQ multiplex PCR; TCRdb's table is partial and in-frame only. The sample includes fewer than 75,000 clones, around 90% seen only once; the top ten take more than 3.5%. The input for sequencing was PBMCs, taken around atezolizumab (anti-PD-L1) treatment. These receptors were collected from a man between 70 and 80 years old with urothelial cancer.

J is TRBJ2-3 and V is TRBV6-1; possibly TRBD2 for D (6 bases). This CDR3 has 13 residues. Germline V gene data show CDR1 as MNHNS and CDR2 as SASEGT. Trimming removed 7 bases at V and 3 bases at J, with 11 bases between. The CDR3 region is CASTGVETDTQYF. The CDR3 nucleotides read TGTGCCAGCACGGGGGTCGAGACAGATACGCAGTATTTT.

The chain is built from TRBV6-1 and TRBJ2-2; no clear D gene. The CDR3 sequence is 15 residues long. Germline values: CDR1 MNHNS, CDR2 SASEGT. V dropped 3 bases and J dropped 3 bases, with 11 bases sitting between them. The CDR3 DNA is TGTGCCAGCAGTGATGTGGCGGAGTACACCGGGGAGCTGTTTTTT. This translates into CASSDVAEYTGELFF.

The V gene is TRBV28, the J gene TRBJ2-7, with D tentatively TRBD1 (5 bases). The germline V gene has CDR1 MDHEN and CDR2 SYDVKM. V was clipped by 2 bases and J by 8 bases, with 22 bases between them. This CDR3 is 16 amino acids long. Here the CDR3 DNA reads TGTGCCAGCAGTTTAAGGGCTAGGGGTCAGGGTGGGCAGCAGTACTTC. This encodes CASSLRARGQGGQQYF. The full variable domain, rest sourced from reference TRBV28 and TRBJ2-7, is DVKVTQSSRYLVKRTGEKVFLECVQDMDHENMFWYRQDPGLGLRLIYFSYDVKMKEKGDIPEGYSVSREKKERFSLILESASTNQTSMYLCASSLRARGQGGQQYFGPGTRLTVT.

The V gene is TRBV28, the J gene TRBJ1-3; a possible D gene is TRBD1 (5 bases). V was cut by 1 base and J by 0 bases, with 10 bases left in between. The germline gives CDR1 MDHEN, CDR2 SYDVKM. This CDR3 region has 16 residues. CDR3 loop: CASSLYRQSSGNTIYF. The CDR3 region has the DNA TGTGCCAGCAGTTTATACCGACAGTCCTCTGGAAACACCATATATTTT. Looking up the rest from reference TRBV28 and TRBJ1-3 gives the full variable domain: DVKVTQSSRYLVKRTGEKVFLECVQDMDHENMFWYRQDPGLGLRLIYFSYDVKMKEKGDIPEGYSVSREKKERFSLILESASTNQTSMYLCASSLYRQSSGNTIYFGEGSWLTVV.